Listed below are T cell receptor beta chains from one sample, sequenced in a study of T cells in tumors after PD-1 blockade. The table came from immunoSEQ multiplex PCR; TCRdb's copy has only in-frame clones and leaves some out. The table records 7,500 to 9,500 clones, roughly three fifths of them present only once. The sequenced sample was tumor tissue, obtained after anti-PD-1 treatment. Receptors were obtained from a human donor with basal cell carcinoma. Both conserved end residues are part of each CDR3. The order of the fields is CDR3 length, D gene, V gene, J gene, CDR3 protein. A D gene is named only where the DNA matches it firmly.

length: 15
D: TRBD2
V: TRBV5-1
J: TRBJ2-5
CDR3: CASSLAGGPQETQYF

length: 14
D: -
V: TRBV6-5
J: TRBJ1-3
CDR3: CASSYRLGGNTIYF

length: 15
D: -
V: TRBV5-5
J: TRBJ2-2
CDR3: CASSLAGREAGELFF

length: 10
D: -
V: TRBV5-4
J: TRBJ2-5
CDR3: CASSSRTQYF

length: 14
D: TRBD1
V: TRBV19
J: TRBJ1-2
CDR3: CASSSPDRAYGYTF

length: 13
D: -
V: TRBV12-3/TRBV12-4
J: TRBJ1-6
CDR3: CASSLNAGTPLHF

length: 15
D: TRBD1
V: TRBV6-5
J: TRBJ1-1
CDR3: CASNSMDRGIPEAFF

length: 15
D: TRBD1
V: TRBV7-9
J: TRBJ1-1
CDR3: CASSPATGVHTEAFF

length: 14
D: -
V: TRBV9
J: TRBJ2-3
CDR3: CASSATASTDTQYF

length: 17
D: TRBD1
V: TRBV5-1
J: TRBJ2-3
CDR3: CASSFEPGQGAVGTQYF

length: 14
D: -
V: TRBV9
J: TRBJ2-5
CDR3: CASSVEGGKETQYF

length: 15
D: TRBD1
V: TRBV6-4
J: TRBJ1-2
CDR3: CASSDPGTGRDGYTF

length: 13
D: -
V: TRBV2
J: TRBJ2-7
CDR3: CASSGQGFSEQYF

length: 16
D: TRBD1
V: TRBV19
J: TRBJ1-1
CDR3: CASSIVPQGPNTEAFF